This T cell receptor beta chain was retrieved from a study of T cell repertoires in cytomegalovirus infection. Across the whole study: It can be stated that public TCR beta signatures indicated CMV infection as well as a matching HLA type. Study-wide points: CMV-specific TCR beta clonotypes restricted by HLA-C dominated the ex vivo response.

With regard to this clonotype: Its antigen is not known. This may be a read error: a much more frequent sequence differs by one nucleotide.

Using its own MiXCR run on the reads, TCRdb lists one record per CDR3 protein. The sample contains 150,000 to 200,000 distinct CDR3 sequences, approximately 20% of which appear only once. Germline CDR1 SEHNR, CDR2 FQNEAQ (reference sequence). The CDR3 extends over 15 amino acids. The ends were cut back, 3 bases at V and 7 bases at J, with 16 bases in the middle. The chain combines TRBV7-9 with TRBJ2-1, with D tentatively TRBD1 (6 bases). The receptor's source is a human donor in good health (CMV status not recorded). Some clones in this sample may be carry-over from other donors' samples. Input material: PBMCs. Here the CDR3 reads CASSLGDMQGNEQFF. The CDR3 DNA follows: TGTGCCAGCAGCTTGGGGGACATGCAGGGGAATGAGCAGTTCTTC.